These 18 T cell receptor beta chains originate from one sample sequenced in a study of CXCR3-negative and CXCR3-positive naive CD8 T cells. Researchers prepared the TRB cDNA libraries using 5' RACE with UMI labels. TCRdb reprocessed the 5' RACE reads and stores each CDR3 protein as one record, lacking DNA. The data show approximately 83,000 distinct CDR3 sequences, and the top ten clones hold more than 1.5%. Specimen: naive CXCR3- CD8+ T cells from blood. Subset denoted: CD45RO-CCR7+CD27+CD95- naive CD8+ T cells lacking CXCR3 (TNR3-). The receptors here all came from a human donor in good health. Some clones in this sample may be carry-over from other donors' samples.

This chain links TRBV5-6 with TRBJ2-7; the D call of TRBD1 rests on TCRdb alone, since no DNA is present to check it. CDR3 length equals 15 residues. Germline CDR1 and CDR2: SGHDT and YYEEEE. The CDR3 sequence: CASSWKSQGGVEQYF.

The chain carries TRBV9 and TRBJ1-2. Germline V gene lookup returns CDR1 SGDLS and CDR2 YYNGEE. This CDR3 has 16 amino acids. The CDR3 here is CASSVSSQGTQNGYTF.

V is TRBV29-1 and J is TRBJ2-3; TCRdb names TRBD2, which stays unverified in the absence of DNA. Germline values: CDR1 SQVTM, CDR2 ANQGSEA. CDR3 size: 17 residues. The CDR3 loop reads CSVEMTSGGFPTDTQYF.

The V gene is TRBV2, the J gene TRBJ2-2; the D gene TCRdb calls, TRBD1, cannot be checked with no DNA. The CDR3 loop spans 15 amino acids. Germline values: CDR1 SNHLY, CDR2 FYNNEI. The CDR3 reads CASSDTGGVTGELFF.

This chain connects TRBV7-9 to TRBJ1-1. Germline V gene data show CDR1 as SEHNR and CDR2 as FQNEAQ (reference sequence). The CDR3 loop spans 13 amino acids. CDR3 amino acids: CASSSRGWTEAFF.

The V gene is TRBV6-6, the J gene TRBJ2-3; TCRdb lists TRBD2, though no DNA is available to test this call. The CDR3 is made up of 15 amino acids. Germline CDR1 MNHNY, CDR2 SVGAGI (reference sequence). This CDR3 is CASSSPSESTDTQYF.

The chain employs TRBV25-1 and TRBJ2-2; with no DNA, the TCRdb D assignment of TRBD2 cannot be verified. The CDR3 runs to 17 residues. Germline V lookup: CDR1 MGHDK, CDR2 SYGVNS. CDR3 sequence reads: CATKEESGGPNTGELFF.

V is TRBV7-2 and J is TRBJ1-5. Germline V gives CDR1 SGHTA, CDR2 FQGNSA. The CDR3 contains 19 residues. CDR3 residues: CASSWDGEGGPYSNQPQHF.

The CDR3 protein is CASSLAGEFYNEQFF. The chain is built from TRBV5-1 and TRBJ2-1; no DNA is available, so the TRBD2 call from TCRdb remains unchecked. The CDR3 is 15 amino acids. From germline, CDR1 is SGHRS and CDR2 YFSETQ.

The V and J genes are TRBV29-1 and TRBJ1-2; TCRdb designates TRBD1, a call that cannot be tested without DNA. CDR1 is SQVTM, CDR2 ANQGSEA, per germline. The CDR3 totals 15 residues. The CDR3: CSVEWGTGGNYGYTF.

J is TRBJ2-7 and V is TRBV28; TCRdb selects TRBD2, and the lack of DNA leaves this call unchecked. This CDR3 comprises 17 residues. Looked up from germline, CDR1 is MDHEN and CDR2 is SYDVKM. The CDR3: CASISQVIAGIGYEQYF.

The rearrangement joins TRBV27 to TRBJ2-7; no DNA is available, so the TRBD1 call from TCRdb remains unchecked. This CDR3 spans 14 amino acids. Germline CDR1 reads MNHEY; CDR2 reads SMNVEV (reference sequence). CDR3 region: CASSWTGVGYEQYF.

This chain connects TRBV13 to TRBJ2-7; TCRdb calls TRBD1, which cannot be checked without DNA. CDR3 length: 18 amino acids. Germline CDR1 is PRHDT and CDR2 is FYEKMQ (reference sequence). The CDR3 loop is CASSLKFLGGVGSYEQYF.

The J gene is TRBJ2-3, the V gene TRBV7-8; the TRBD1 assignment by TCRdb is unverifiable without DNA. The germline CDR1 and CDR2 sequences are SGHVS and FQNEAQ. The CDR3 length is 12 residues. The CDR3 loop reads CASSPGGDTQYF.

The V call is TRBV7-9, the J call TRBJ2-7; TCRdb designates TRBD2, a call that cannot be tested without DNA. Per germline, CDR1 SEHNR and CDR2 FQNEAQ (reference sequence). CDR3 length: 16 residues. The CDR3 loop reads CASSSSPGTSDYEQYF.

The chain recombines TRBV4-2 with TRBJ1-2; TCRdb's D call of TRBD1 is untestable without DNA. The CDR3 has 15 amino acids. From germline, CDR1 is LGHNA and CDR2 YNFKEQ. CDR3 amino acids: CASSQDPAGVYGYTF.

This rearrangement joins TRBV29-1 to TRBJ1-5; the D call from TCRdb, TRBD1, cannot be confirmed without DNA. Germline CDR1 is SQVTM and CDR2 is ANQGSEA. The CDR3 length is 12 residues. CDR3 protein: CSVGGSNQPQHF.

This chain uses TRBV29-1 with TRBJ2-7. The CDR3 loop spans 16 amino acids. Germline V gives CDR1 SQVTM, CDR2 ANQGSEA. The CDR3 is CSVEDESTGSSYEQYF.